These 27 T cell receptor beta chains came from one sample sequenced in a study of T cell responses to AZD1222 COVID-19 vaccine. Data came from immunoSEQ multiplex PCR; TCRdb stores just in-frame clones and leaves some out. This sample yields about 110,000 clones, of which 89% are seen a single time; 3% to 3.5% belongs to the top ten. Source: peripheral blood, taken on day 0 of MenACWY control vaccination. The receptors originated from an adult in good health.

The V gene is TRBV4-3, the J gene TRBJ2-5; no definite D call. With 2 bases removed from V and 1 base from J, the gap between germline ends came to 11 bases. The CDR3 consists of 15 residues. Germline CDR1 LGHNA, CDR2 YSLEER. In DNA form, the CDR3 reads TGCGCCAGCAGCCAATCAGACGGAGCCCAAGAGACCCAGTACTTC. It translates to CASSQSDGAQETQYF.

This clone was counted a few times. The rearrangement links TRBV5-4 to TRBJ1-4, with D maybe TRBD1 (5 bases). Trimming took 2 bases from V and 8 from J, leaving 13 bases between them. CDR3 size: 14 residues. Germline V gives CDR1 SGHNT, CDR2 YYREEE (reference sequence). The CDR3 region is CASSFSGGIEKLFF. DNA of the CDR3: TGTGCCAGCAGCTTCTCCGGGGGGATCGAAAAACTGTTTTTT.

This rearrangement joins TRBV5-1 to TRBJ2-7; perhaps D is TRBD1 or TRBD2 (6 bases each). There are 14 residues in the CDR3. Germline V lookup: CDR1 SGHRS, CDR2 YFSETQ. V gave up 5 bases and J gave up 5 bases, with 17 bases separating them. In nucleotides, the CDR3 is TGCGCCAGCAGACCTGGTATGGGGGGCCACGAGCAGTACTTC. Its protein product is CASRPGMGGHEQYF.

This chain joins TRBV6-2 or TRBV6-3 and TRBJ1-5, with a possible D match to TRBD1 (5 bases). The CDR3 has 13 amino acids. Trimming pared 0 bases from V and 6 bases from J, leaving 6 bases between. Germline V CDR1 and CDR2: MNHEY, SVGEGT. Here the CDR3 reads CASSYSRGQPQHF. For the CDR3, the DNA is TGTGCCAGCAGTTACTCGAGGGGTCAGCCCCAGCATTTT.

The chain employs TRBV6-1 and TRBJ1-4; possibly TRBD1 for D (6 bases). The CDR3 is 17 amino acids. Trimming pared 3 bases from V and 0 bases from J, leaving 14 bases between. Germline V lookup: CDR1 MNHNS, CDR2 SASEGT. CDR3 sequence reads: CASSDGRGSSTNEKLFF. The DNA of the CDR3 is TGTGCCAGCAGTGATGGCAGGGGAAGTTCAACTAATGAAAAACTGTTTTTT.

The chain is built from TRBV11-3 and TRBJ2-2, with 11 bases fitting TRBD2. Germline trimming cut 5 bases from V and 6 bases from J; bases unmatched to any gene: 2. Germline V gene sequence: CDR1 SGHNT, CDR2 YENEEA. The CDR3 is 14 amino acids. CDR3 amino acids: CASSSSGGAGELFF. The CDR3 DNA reads as TGTGCCAGCAGCAGTAGCGGGGGGGCCGGGGAGCTGTTTTTT. Full variable domain (outside the CDR3, taken from reference TRBV11-3 and TRBJ2-2): EAGVVQSPRYKIIEKKQPVAFWCNPISGHNTLYWYLQNLGQGPELLIRYENEEAVDDSQLPKDRFSAERLKGVDSTLKIQPAELGDSAVYLCASSSSGGAGELFFGEGSRLTVL.

The table lists this clone with a count of one. This chain links TRBV10-3 with TRBJ2-2; the D call may be TRBD1 or TRBD2 (5 bases each). V was shortened by 7 bases and J by 2 bases, with 11 bases between the two germline ends. This CDR3 is built from 14 residues. Per germline, CDR1 ENHRY and CDR2 SYGVKD. The CDR3 spells CAIKLGANTGELFF. The CDR3, as DNA: TGTGCCATCAAGCTCGGGGCCAACACCGGGGAGCTGTTTTTT.

The chain has TRBV6-6 and TRBJ2-7, with 7 bases identical to TRBD1. The V and J ends lost 10 bases and 4 bases, in that order; junction bases with no gene match: 10. The CDR3 is 13 residues long. Germline CDR1 is MNHNY and CDR2 is SVGAGI (reference sequence). Written as DNA, the CDR3 is TGTGCCACAGCCGGAACAGGGGTTTACGAGCAGTACTTC. Its translation: CATAGTGVYEQYF.

The rearrangement joins TRBV14 to TRBJ1-2; D is unclear. V was shortened by 3 bases and J by 7 bases, with 18 bases between the two germline ends. The CDR3 spans 15 residues. Germline-derived CDR1 and CDR2 are SGHDN and FVKESK. The CDR3 reads CASSQTVSGQGGYTF. The CDR3 DNA is TGTGCCAGCAGCCAGACTGTCAGTGGGCAAGGTGGCTACACCTTC.

V and J are TRBV6-2 or TRBV6-3 and TRBJ2-7; 9 nucleotides align to TRBD1. V lost 3 bases and J lost 5; bases outside the gene matches: 11. This CDR3 spans 16 amino acids. Germline-derived CDR1 and CDR2 are MNHEY and SVGEGT. The CDR3 DNA follows: TGTGCCAGCAGTTATGGTCTCCGGGACAGGGATGACGAGCAGTACTTC. Translating it yields CASSYGLRDRDDEQYF.

The sample holds a few counts of this clone. The chain recombines TRBV28 with TRBJ1-1; possibly TRBD1 for D (5 bases). The CDR3 sequence is 16 residues long. Deletions cut 8 bases from V and 1 base from J, with 20 bases between. Per germline, CDR1 MDHEN and CDR2 SYDVKM. The CDR3, as DNA: TGTGCCAGCCCTAGTCCAGGGTCGAAGGAGAACACTGAAGCTTTCTTT. This sequence encodes CASPSPGSKENTEAFF.

This rearrangement joins TRBV2 to TRBJ1-4; 9 bases are shared with TRBD1. Germline CDR1 reads SNHLY; CDR2 reads FYNNEI. The CDR3 loop spans 17 amino acids. V trimming: 7 bases; J trimming: 0 bases; junction bases outside the gene matches: 9. CDR3 sequence: CASNTGTGNATNEKLFF. The CDR3 region has the DNA TGTGCCAGCAATACCGGGACAGGGAATGCAACTAATGAAAAACTGTTTTTT.

This clone was detected a few times. The chain is built from TRBV27 and TRBJ1-6; maybe TRBD1 (6 bases). The V end lost 5 bases, the J end lost 2 bases, and 13 bases lay between the germline ends. The CDR3 has 16 residues. CDR1 is MNHEY and CDR2 is SMNVEV in the germline V gene (reference sequence). The CDR3 DNA reads TGTGCCAGCAGTCGGGGGCAGGGCACCTATAATTCACCCCTCCACTTT. Its protein is CASSRGQGTYNSPLHF.

V is TRBV6-2 or TRBV6-3 and J is TRBJ2-1; TRBD1 agrees at 9 bases. The CDR3 has 16 residues. Germline-derived CDR1 and CDR2 are MNHEY and SVGEGT. With 2 bases clipped from V and 8 bases from J, the junction kept 10 bases outside the gene matches. DNA of the CDR3: TGTGCCAGCAGTTACCACCGGGACAGGGCCAATTATGAGCAGTTCTTC. Translated, it gives CASSYHRDRANYEQFF.

V gene TRBV10-3 combines with J gene TRBJ1-2; D is possibly TRBD1 (6 bases). V shed 0 bases and J shed 8 bases, with 19 bases lying between them. Germline V gene sequence: CDR1 ENHRY, CDR2 SYGVKD. The CDR3 length is 16 residues. The CDR3 region has the DNA TGTGCCATCAGTGAGTCGACGGGGAAGGGGGGACGCGGCTACACCTTC. This gives the protein CAISESTGKGGRGYTF.

The chain is built from TRBV5-4 and TRBJ1-2; weak D call: TRBD1 (6 bases). Trimming shortened V by 1 base and J by 9 bases, and 16 bases separated the two germline ends. Looked up from germline, CDR1 is SGHNT and CDR2 is YYREEE (reference sequence). This CDR3 contains 14 residues. CDR3 sequence (DNA): TGTGCCAGCAGCTTGATAGGTTCGGGGGCAAGCTACACCTTC. Translated: CASSLIGSGASYTF. Supplemented by reference TRBV5-4 and TRBJ1-2, the full variable domain reads ETGVTQSPTHLIKTRGQQVTLRCSSQSGHNTVSWYQQALGQGPQFIFQYYREEENGRGNFPPRFSGLQFPNYSSELNVNALELDDSALYLCASSLIGSGASYTFGSGTRLTVV.

The V and J genes are TRBV19 and TRBJ2-3; D unresolved. Per the germline V gene, CDR1 is LNHDA and CDR2 is SQIVND (reference sequence). The CDR3 is made up of 12 amino acids. The ends were cut back, 2 bases at V and 3 bases at J, with 3 bases in the middle. The CDR3 DNA sequence: TGTGCCAGTAGTATAAGAACAGATACGCAGTATTTT. Residues: CASSIRTDTQYF.

The CDR3: CASRSRGESTDTQYF. The CDR3 bases are TGTGCCAGCAGAAGTAGGGGGGAAAGCACAGATACGCAGTATTTT. V is TRBV6-5 and J is TRBJ2-3; D assignment may be TRBD1 or TRBD2 (6 bases each). V gave up 6 bases and J gave up 0 bases, with 13 bases separating them. Germline-derived CDR1 and CDR2 are MNHEY and SVGAGI. The CDR3 sequence is 15 residues long.

The chain couples TRBV20-1 to TRBJ2-1, with D possibly matching TRBD1 (6 bases). Trimming stripped 6 bases from V and 8 bases from J, with 14 bases between. Looked up from germline, CDR1 is DFQATT and CDR2 is SNEGSKA (reference sequence). The CDR3 loop spans 12 amino acids. CDR3: CSASIQGHEQFF. The CDR3 DNA reads TGCAGTGCGAGTATACAGGGCCATGAGCAGTTCTTC.

J is TRBJ2-7 and V is TRBV3-1 (or the pseudogene TRBV3-2), with D perhaps matching TRBD1 or TRBD2 (5 bases each). The germline V gene has CDR1 LGHDT and CDR2 YNNKEL (reference sequence). The CDR3 loop spans 15 amino acids. The germline V and J ends were trimmed by 0 bases and 4 bases, with 13 bases remaining between them. CDR3 DNA sequence: TGTGCCAGCAGCCAAGATAACCGGGGCTGGTACGAGCAGTACTTC. Its protein product is CASSQDNRGWYEQYF.

In nucleotides, the CDR3 is TGTGCCAGCACCCTCACAGGGAGGACGGGAAACACCATATATTTT. This sequence encodes CASTLTGRTGNTIYF. The V call is TRBV28, the J call TRBJ1-3; the D gene is possibly TRBD1 (6 bases). Trimming shortened V by 7 bases and J by 4 bases, and 17 bases separated the two germline ends. The CDR3 covers 15 residues. CDR1 MDHEN and CDR2 SYDVKM come from the germline V gene. Together with reference TRBV28 and TRBJ1-3, the CDR3 gives the full variable domain: DVKVTQSSRYLVKRTGEKVFLECVQDMDHENMFWYRQDPGLGLRLIYFSYDVKMKEKGDIPEGYSVSREKKERFSLILESASTNQTSMYLCASTLTGRTGNTIYFGEGSWLTVV.

The chain uses TRBV4-2 and TRBJ2-7; possibly TRBD1 for D (5 bases). V was cut by 0 bases and J by 5 bases, with 14 bases left in between. The CDR3 runs to 15 residues. The germline gives CDR1 LGHNA, CDR2 YNFKEQ. The DNA of the CDR3 is TGTGCCAGCAGCCAAGATCGAAGGGGCCAAGACGAGCAGTACTTC. This gives the protein CASSQDRRGQDEQYF.

On this clone itself: The same CDR3 can be traced to other DNA sequences in this sample. The rearrangement joins TRBV12-3 or TRBV12-4 to TRBJ1-5; D uncertain. This CDR3 comprises 12 residues. Trimming removed 6 bases at V and 6 bases at J, with 9 bases between. The CDR3 loop is CASSPEGQPQHF. The CDR3 DNA reads as TGTGCCAGCAGCCCCGAGGGTCAGCCCCAGCATTTT.

This chain links TRBV5-4 with TRBJ1-5; D is unresolved. CDR3 length equals 13 residues. Germline V CDR1 and CDR2: SGHNT, YYREEE (reference sequence). Trimming cost V 1 base and J 4 bases, with 6 bases left between them. Here the CDR3 DNA reads TGTGCCAGCAGCTTGTCAGGAAATCAGCCCCAGCATTTT. It is translated as CASSLSGNQPQHF.

This clone was found once. V is TRBV6-5 and J is TRBJ1-1; D gene unclear. The CDR3 has 14 residues. V was cut by 4 bases and J by 4 bases, with 13 bases left in between. Germline CDR1 MNHEY, CDR2 SVGAGI. The CDR3 here is CASSWTQEGTEAFF. CDR3 coding DNA: TGTGCCAGCAGTTGGACGCAGGAGGGCACTGAAGCTTTCTTT.

The chain is built from TRBV7-2 and TRBJ2-3, with 14 nucleotides matching TRBD2. With V trimmed by 4 bases and J by 5 bases, 5 bases remained unmatched. The CDR3 has 16 residues. In germline, CDR1 is SGHTA, CDR2 FQGNSA. This chain's CDR3 is CASSSRTSGGKDTQYF. In DNA, the CDR3 is TGTGCCAGCAGCTCCCGGACTAGCGGGGGGAAAGATACGCAGTATTTT.

The V and J genes are TRBV29-1 and TRBJ2-7; weak D call: TRBD1 (5 bases). The CDR3 spans 13 residues. Germline values: CDR1 SQVTM, CDR2 ANQGSEA. V was shortened by 3 bases and J by 0 bases, with 9 bases between the two germline ends. The CDR3, as DNA: TGCAGCGTTGACCAGGGCCCCTCCTACGAGCAGTACTTC. It codes for CSVDQGPSYEQYF.